This T cell receptor beta chain was found in a study of blood T cell repertoires in COVID-19. Only in-frame clones appear in the TCRdb table, and some are missing; sequencing was by immunoSEQ multiplex PCR. The sample records 490,000 or so clones, 88% being singletons. The junction had 12 bases not matched to a gene; V was cut back by 4 bases and J by 8 bases. CDR3 length: 15 residues. The germline CDR1 and CDR2 sequences are SGHVS and FNYEAQ. This TCR derives from a woman in her sixties or seventies who had recovered from COVID-19. The chain is built from TRBV7-6 and TRBJ1-2; 8 bases are a match to TRBD1. The specimen sequenced was PBMCs or T cells enriched from blood (not recorded which). The CDR3 here is CASSSTFTGGVGYTF. CDR3 nucleotide sequence: TGTGCCAGCAGCTCGACCTTCACAGGGGGTGTCGGCTACACCTTC. Using reference TRBV7-6 and TRBJ1-2 for the parts outside the CDR3, the full variable domain is GAGVSQSPRYKVTKRGQDVALRCDPISGHVSLYWYRQALGQGPEFLTYFNYEAQQDKSGLPNDRFSAERPEGSISTLTIQRTEQRDSAMYRCASSSTFTGGVGYTFGSGTRLTVV.